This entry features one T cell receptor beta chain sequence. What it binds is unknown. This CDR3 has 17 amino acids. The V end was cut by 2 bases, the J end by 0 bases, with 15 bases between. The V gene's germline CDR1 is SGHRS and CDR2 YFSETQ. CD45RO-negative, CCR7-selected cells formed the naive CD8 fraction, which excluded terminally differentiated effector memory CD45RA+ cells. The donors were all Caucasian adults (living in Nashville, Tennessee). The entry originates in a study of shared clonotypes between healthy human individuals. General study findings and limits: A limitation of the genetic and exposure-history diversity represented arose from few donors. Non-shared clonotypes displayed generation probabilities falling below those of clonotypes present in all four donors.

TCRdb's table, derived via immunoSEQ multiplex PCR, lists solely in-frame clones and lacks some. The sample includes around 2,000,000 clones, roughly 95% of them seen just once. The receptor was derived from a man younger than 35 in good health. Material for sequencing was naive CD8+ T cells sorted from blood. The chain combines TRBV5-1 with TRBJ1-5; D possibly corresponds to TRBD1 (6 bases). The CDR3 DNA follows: TGCGCCAGCAGCTTCTACCAGACAGGAAATAGCAATCAGCCCCAGCATTTT. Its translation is CASSFYQTGNSNQPQHF.